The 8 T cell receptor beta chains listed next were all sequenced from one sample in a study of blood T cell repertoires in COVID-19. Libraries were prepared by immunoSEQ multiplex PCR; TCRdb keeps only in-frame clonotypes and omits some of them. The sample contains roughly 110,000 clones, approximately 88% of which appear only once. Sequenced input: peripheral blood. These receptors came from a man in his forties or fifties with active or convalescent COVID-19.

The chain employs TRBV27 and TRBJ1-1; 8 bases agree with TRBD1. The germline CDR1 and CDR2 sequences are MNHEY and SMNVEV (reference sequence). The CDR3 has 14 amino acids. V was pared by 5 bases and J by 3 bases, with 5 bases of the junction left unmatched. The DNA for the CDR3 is TGTGCCAGCAGTACGGACAGGGCAGACACTGAAGCTTTCTTT. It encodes CASSTDRADTEAFF.

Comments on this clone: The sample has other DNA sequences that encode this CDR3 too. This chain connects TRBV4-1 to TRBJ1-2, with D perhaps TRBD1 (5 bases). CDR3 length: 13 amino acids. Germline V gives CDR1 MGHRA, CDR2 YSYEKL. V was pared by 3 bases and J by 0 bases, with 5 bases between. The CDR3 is CASSQTANYGYTF. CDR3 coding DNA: TGCGCCAGCAGCCAGACAGCTAACTATGGCTACACCTTC.

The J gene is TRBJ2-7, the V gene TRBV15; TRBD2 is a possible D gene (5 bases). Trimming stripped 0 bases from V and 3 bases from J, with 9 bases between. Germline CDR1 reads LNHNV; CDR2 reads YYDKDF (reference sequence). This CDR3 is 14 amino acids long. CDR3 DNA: TGTGCCACCAGCAGAGAATACGGGAACTACGAGCAGTACTTC. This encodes CATSREYGNYEQYF.

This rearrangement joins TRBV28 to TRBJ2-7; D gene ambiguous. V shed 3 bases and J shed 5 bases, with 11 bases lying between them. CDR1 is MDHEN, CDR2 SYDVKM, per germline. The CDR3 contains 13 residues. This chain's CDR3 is CASSFVPPNEQYF. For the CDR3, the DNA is TGTGCCAGCAGTTTTGTCCCCCCCAACGAGCAGTACTTC.

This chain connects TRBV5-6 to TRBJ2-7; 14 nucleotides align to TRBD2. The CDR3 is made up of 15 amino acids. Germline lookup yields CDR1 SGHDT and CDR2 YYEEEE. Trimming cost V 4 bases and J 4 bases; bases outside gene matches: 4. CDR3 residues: CASSVGLAGEYEQYF. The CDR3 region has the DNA TGTGCCAGCAGCGTGGGACTAGCGGGAGAGTACGAGCAGTACTTC.

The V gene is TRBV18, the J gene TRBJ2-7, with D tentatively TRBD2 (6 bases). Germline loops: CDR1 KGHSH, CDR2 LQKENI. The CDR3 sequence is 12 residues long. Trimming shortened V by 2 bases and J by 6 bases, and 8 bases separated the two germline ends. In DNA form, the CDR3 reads TGTGCCAGCTCACCAGGCGGGACCGAGCAGTACTTC. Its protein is CASSPGGTEQYF.

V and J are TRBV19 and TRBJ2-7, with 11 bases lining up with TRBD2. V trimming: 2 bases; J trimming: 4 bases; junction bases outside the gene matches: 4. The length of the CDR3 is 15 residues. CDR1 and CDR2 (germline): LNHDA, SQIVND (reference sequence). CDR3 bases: TGTGCCAGTAGTATAAGGCTAGCGGGAGGTTACGAGCAGTACTTC. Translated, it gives CASSIRLAGGYEQYF.

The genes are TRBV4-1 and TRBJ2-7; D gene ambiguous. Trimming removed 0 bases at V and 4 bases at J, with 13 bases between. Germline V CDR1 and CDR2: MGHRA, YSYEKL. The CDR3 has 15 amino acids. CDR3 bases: TGCGCCAGCAGCCAAGAGGTATCAAGCCTATACGAGCAGTACTTC. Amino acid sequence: CASSQEVSSLYEQYF.